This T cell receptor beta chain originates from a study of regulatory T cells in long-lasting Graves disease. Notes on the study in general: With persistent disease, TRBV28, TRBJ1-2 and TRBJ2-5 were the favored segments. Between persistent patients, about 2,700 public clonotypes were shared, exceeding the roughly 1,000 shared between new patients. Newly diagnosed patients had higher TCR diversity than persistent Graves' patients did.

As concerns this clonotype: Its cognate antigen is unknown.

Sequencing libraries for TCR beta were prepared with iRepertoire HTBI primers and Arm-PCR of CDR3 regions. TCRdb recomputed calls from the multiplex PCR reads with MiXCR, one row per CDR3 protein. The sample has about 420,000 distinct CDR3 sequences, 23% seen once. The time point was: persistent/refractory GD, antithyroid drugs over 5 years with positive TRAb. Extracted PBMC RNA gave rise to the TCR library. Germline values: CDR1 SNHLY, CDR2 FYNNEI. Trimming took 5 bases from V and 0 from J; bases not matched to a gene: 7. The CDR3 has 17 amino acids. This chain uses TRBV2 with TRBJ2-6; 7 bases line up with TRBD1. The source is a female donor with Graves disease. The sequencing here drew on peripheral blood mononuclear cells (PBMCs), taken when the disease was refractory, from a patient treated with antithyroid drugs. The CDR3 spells CASSPGQSSSGANVLTF. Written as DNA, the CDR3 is TGTGCCAGCAGTCCGGGACAGTCCTCCTCTGGGGCCAACGTCCTGACTTTC.